This passage covers 7 T cell receptor beta chains from one sample sequenced in a study of response to subunit inactivated influenza vaccine. TCRdb reprocessed the RT-PCR reads with MiXCR, giving one entry per CDR3 protein. The table lists about 700,000 distinct CDR3 sequences, about 15% of them singletons. The specimen was PBMCs from blood, collected 11 to 12 days after vaccination. The receptors were sampled from a man between 45 and 60 years old who received an inactivated influenza vaccine.

This chain connects TRBV6-6 to TRBJ2-3; TRBD1 is a possible D gene (6 bases). The germline V gene has CDR1 MNHNY and CDR2 SVGAGI (reference sequence). Deletions cut 0 bases from V and 11 bases from J, with 12 bases between. CDR3 length: 13 amino acids. CDR3 in DNA: TGTGCCAGCAGTTACTCGGGACATCAGTTGCAGTATTTT. Its translation is CASSYSGHQLQYF.

This clonotype has only a few counts. V and J are TRBV7-8 and TRBJ2-2, with a tentative D call TRBD1 (6 bases). Per germline, CDR1 SGHVS and CDR2 FQNEAQ. Trimming took 2 bases from V and 6 from J, leaving 10 bases between them. The length of the CDR3 is 14 residues. The DNA of the CDR3 is TGTGCCAGCAGCTTATCAGGGGTATCCGGGGAGCTGTTTTTT. Protein sequence: CASSLSGVSGELFF.

The chain employs TRBV6-1 and TRBJ2-1; D is undetermined. V lost 3 bases and J 3 bases, leaving 6 bases between the germline ends. The CDR3 covers 13 residues. Per germline, CDR1 MNHNS and CDR2 SASEGT. The CDR3 here is CASSDNRYNEQFF. The DNA of the CDR3 is TGTGCCAGCAGTGATAACCGCTACAATGAGCAGTTCTTC.

In its sample, this clonotype was seen a few times. The rearrangement uses TRBV20-1 and TRBJ2-3; the D gene is possibly TRBD2 (6 bases). The CDR3 spans 13 residues. Germline V gives CDR1 DFQATT, CDR2 SNEGSKA (reference sequence). V was shortened by 5 bases and J by 4 bases, with 13 bases between the two germline ends. DNA of the CDR3: TGCAGTGCTCACGGGAGTCCGCCAGATACGCAGTATTTT. This encodes CSAHGSPPDTQYF.

The rearrangement links TRBV12-3 or TRBV12-4 to TRBJ2-1, with TRBD2 identical over 7 bases. The CDR3 contains 15 residues. V was pared by 0 bases and J by 8 bases, with 7 bases of the junction left unmatched. CDR3 coding DNA: TGTGCCAGCAGTTTAGCGCGGGGGTTGGGCGATGAGCAGTTCTTC. Protein product: CASSLARGLGDEQFF.

The chain combines TRBV7-9 with TRBJ2-3; D might be TRBD2 (6 bases). The CDR3 totals 16 residues. V was trimmed by 0 bases and J by 1 base, leaving 11 bases between them. In germline, CDR1 is SEHNR, CDR2 FQNEAQ (reference sequence). The chain's CDR3 is CASSLAEGQRTDTQYF. DNA of the CDR3: TGTGCCAGCAGCTTAGCGGAGGGGCAGCGCACAGATACGCAGTATTTT.

The CDR3 region has the DNA TGTGCCAGCAGTTTGCCCATGCGGGACAGGTATGGCACTGAAGCTTTCTTT. It translates to CASSLPMRDRYGTEAFF. The chain employs TRBV6-2 or TRBV6-3 and TRBJ1-1; TRBD1 aligns across 8 bases. Germline V gene data show CDR1 as MNHEY and CDR2 as SVGEGT. V was clipped by 4 bases and J by 4 bases; unmatched bases: 14. This CDR3 has 17 amino acids.